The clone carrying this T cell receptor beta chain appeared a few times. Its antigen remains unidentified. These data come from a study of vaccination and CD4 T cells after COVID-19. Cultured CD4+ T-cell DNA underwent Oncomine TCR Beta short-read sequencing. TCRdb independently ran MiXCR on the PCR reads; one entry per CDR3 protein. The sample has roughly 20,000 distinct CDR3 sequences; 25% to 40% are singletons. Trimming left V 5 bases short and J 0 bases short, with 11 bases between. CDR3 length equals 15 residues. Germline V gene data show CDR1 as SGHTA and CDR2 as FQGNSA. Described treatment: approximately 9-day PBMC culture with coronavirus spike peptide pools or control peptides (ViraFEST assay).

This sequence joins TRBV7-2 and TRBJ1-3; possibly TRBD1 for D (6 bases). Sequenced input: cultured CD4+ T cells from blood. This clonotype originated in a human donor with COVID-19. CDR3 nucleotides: TGTGCCAGCAGCCCGATGACAGGCTCTGGAAACACCATATATTTT. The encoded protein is CASSPMTGSGNTIYF.